This TCR beta chain was retrieved from a study of vaccination and CD4 T cells after COVID-19. General observations from the study: The authors identified 304 of 307 vaccine-specific clones in convalescent patients as spike mono-reactive.

Time point meaning: late sampling 161 to 241 days after vaccination in a few convalescent patients. Treatment indicated: approximately nine-day PBMC culture with coronavirus spike peptide pools or control peptides (ViraFEST assay). ViraFEST used peptide pools to expand antigen-specific T cells before TCR sequencing. CDR1 and CDR2 from the germline V gene are SGHVS and FNYEAQ. Trimming took 1 base from V and 6 from J; bases not matched to a gene: 5. The CDR3 has 15 amino acids. Cultured CD4+ T-cell DNA underwent Oncomine TCR Beta short-read sequencing. TCRdb used MiXCR to reprocess the PCR reads, holding one entry per CDR3 protein. Of roughly 20,000 distinct CDR3 sequences in the sample, about half are singletons; the top ten hold about 13%. This clonotype was counted between two and nine times. Its specificity is unknown.

The clonotype was recovered from a human donor who had recovered from COVID-19. This specimen was CD4+ T cells from blood, cultured in vitro, taken about 7 months after SARS-CoV-2 vaccination. The chain joins TRBV7-6 to TRBJ2-1; 8 nucleotides align to TRBD2. DNA for the CDR3: TGTGCCAGCAGCTTAGGGAGCGGGGGCCTCAATGAGCAGTTCTTC. This codes for CASSLGSGGLNEQFF. Full variable domain (remainder filled in from reference TRBV7-6 and TRBJ2-1): GAGVSQSPRYKVTKRGQDVALRCDPISGHVSLYWYRQALGQGPEFLTYFNYEAQQDKSGLPNDRFSAERPEGSISTLTIQRTEQRDSAMYRCASSLGSGGLNEQFFGPGTRLTVL.